The 21 T cell receptor beta chains below all came from one sample that was sequenced in a study of T cells in Graves' hyperthyroidism and ophthalmopathy. The investigators amplified TCR beta CDR3 regions from RNA transcripts. HTBI primers were the set used in a first-round RT-PCR of the TCR CDR3. MiXCR, applied by TCRdb to the multiplex PCR reads, yields one record per CDR3 protein. The sample lists about 350,000 distinct CDR3 sequences, 11% to 15% occurring once. The sample consisted of blood. Receptor source: a woman under 40 with Graves' hyperthyroidism.

This clonotype was detected a few times. CDR3 region: CATSPRPTTNEKLFF. DNA for the CDR3: TGTGCCACCAGCCCCCGTCCTACAACTAATGAAAAACTGTTTTTT. This chain links TRBV15 with TRBJ1-4; no firm D call. The length of the CDR3 is 15 residues. Germline V lookup: CDR1 LNHNV, CDR2 YYDKDF (reference sequence). V was pared by 5 bases and J by 0 bases, with 10 bases between.

This clonotype was observed many times. The rearrangement joins TRBV6-2 or TRBV6-3 to TRBJ1-1; D is unclear. V was shortened by 2 bases and J by 4 bases, with 11 bases between the two germline ends. CDR3 length: 14 amino acids. Per germline, CDR1 MNHEY and CDR2 SVGEGT. The CDR3 loop is CASSYNPRSTEAFF. The CDR3 nucleotides read TGTGCCAGCAGTTACAATCCCAGAAGCACTGAAGCTTTCTTT.

The genes are TRBV19 and TRBJ1-5; no firm D call. The CDR3 is 14 residues long. V was pared by 7 bases and J by 3 bases, with 13 bases between. Germline CDR1 is LNHDA and CDR2 is SQIVND (reference sequence). The DNA for the CDR3 is TGTGCCAGTAACGGATGGCTGCCCAATCAGCCCCAGCATTTT. This encodes CASNGWLPNQPQHF.

This clonotype turned up a few times. This sequence joins TRBV7-9 and TRBJ2-3; perhaps D is TRBD1 or TRBD2 (5 bases each). V shed 5 bases and J shed 4 bases, with 25 bases lying between them. This CDR3 contains 18 residues. The germline gives CDR1 SEHNR, CDR2 FQNEAQ (reference sequence). CDR3 amino acids: CASSQSGLVTSGADTQYF. Written as DNA, the CDR3 is TGTGCCAGCAGCCAATCGGGGCTAGTTACCTCGGGCGCAGATACGCAGTATTTT.

This clonotype has at least ten counts. The chain is built from TRBV29-1 and TRBJ2-3, with 9 bases fitting TRBD1. Trimming at V came to 6 bases and at J to 3 bases, leaving 1 base not matched to a gene. The germline gives CDR1 SQVTM, CDR2 ANQGSEA. The CDR3 totals 12 residues. The CDR3 DNA sequence: TGCAGCGTGGACAGGGGTACAGATACGCAGTATTTT. This codes for CSVDRGTDTQYF.

This chain links TRBV29-1 with TRBJ1-2, with a tentative D call TRBD1 (6 bases). This CDR3 is 12 amino acids long. CDR1 is SQVTM and CDR2 is ANQGSEA in the germline V gene. The ends were cut back, 2 bases at V and 6 bases at J, with 10 bases in the middle. The CDR3 reads CSVERGSDGYTF. CDR3 DNA sequence: TGCAGCGTTGAAAGGGGGTCGGATGGCTACACCTTC. Together with reference TRBV29-1 and TRBJ1-2, the CDR3 gives the full variable domain: SAVISQKPSRDICQRGTSLTIQCQVDSQVTMMFWYRQQPGQSLTLIATANQGSEATYESGFVIDKFPISRPNLTFSTLTVSNMSPEDSSIYLCSVERGSDGYTFGSGTRLTVV.

This clonotype has a count of ten or more. The chain combines TRBV12-5 with TRBJ2-5; D uncertain. V lost 1 base to trimming and J lost 5 bases, with 5 bases between them. The V gene's germline CDR1 is LGHNT and CDR2 FRNRAP. CDR3 length: 12 residues. For the CDR3, the DNA is TGTGCTAGTGGTTTGGACTGGGAGACCCAGTACTTC. Protein: CASGLDWETQYF.

In its sample, this clonotype was seen many times. Here the CDR3 DNA reads TGTGCCACCAGTGAGGGGGGTAATAGCAATCAGCCCCAGCATTTT. This encodes CATSEGGNSNQPQHF. The chain combines TRBV24-1 with TRBJ1-5; D perhaps matches TRBD1 (5 bases). Per germline, CDR1 KGHDR and CDR2 SFDVKD. The CDR3 covers 15 residues. The germline V and J ends were trimmed by 4 bases and 0 bases, with 9 bases remaining between them.

There are many counts of this clonotype. This chain joins TRBV11-2 and TRBJ2-1; 8 bases match TRBD1. V shed 2 bases, J shed 5 bases, and the junction held 8 bases outside the gene matches. CDR1 is SGHAT and CDR2 is FQNNGV in the germline V gene. The CDR3 sequence is 16 residues long. The CDR3 sequence: CASSLRLGQGDNEQFF. In nucleotides, the CDR3 is TGTGCCAGCAGCTTACGTCTCGGACAGGGTGACAATGAGCAGTTCTTC. The complete variable domain, with remaining parts taken from reference TRBV11-2 and TRBJ2-1, reads EAGVAQSPRYKIIEKRQSVAFWCNPISGHATLYWYQQILGQGPKLLIQFQNNGVVDDSQLPKDRFSAERLKGVDSTLKIQPAKLEDSAVYLCASSLRLGQGDNEQFFGPGTRLTVL.

The table lists this clonotype with a few counts. This sequence joins TRBV5-1 and TRBJ1-1, with D possibly TRBD1 on 5 matching bases. Germline V CDR1 and CDR2: SGHRS, YFSETQ. The CDR3 has 15 amino acids. With 3 bases removed from V and 1 base from J, the gap between germline ends came to 13 bases. The CDR3 region is CASSWERGKNTEAFF. CDR3 nucleotides: TGCGCCAGCAGCTGGGAACGGGGGAAGAACACTGAAGCTTTCTTT.

The gene calls are TRBV30 and TRBJ2-1, with 10 bases fitting TRBD2. The CDR3 sequence is 15 residues long. After removal of 5 bases from V and 8 bases from J, the junction contained 12 bases not matched to a gene. Germline V gene sequence: CDR1 GTSNPN, CDR2 SVGIG (reference sequence). CDR3 bases: TGTGCCTGGGACCCACTAGCGGGATACGTCCATGAGCAGTTCTTC. Its translation is CAWDPLAGYVHEQFF. Combining the CDR3 with reference TRBV30 and TRBJ2-1 gives the whole variable domain SQTIHQWPATLVQPVGSPLSLECTVEGTSNPNLYWYRQAAGRGLQLLFYSVGIGQISSEVPQNLSASRPQDRQFILSSKKLLLSDSGFYLCAWDPLAGYVHEQFFGPGTRLTVL.

The rearrangement joins TRBV7-9 to TRBJ1-1, with no clear D. The V gene lost 5 bases and the J gene lost 3 bases, with 10 bases spanning the gap. Germline values: CDR1 SEHNR, CDR2 FQNEAQ (reference sequence). The CDR3 is made up of 13 amino acids. The CDR3 is CASSTKGYTEAFF. As DNA, the CDR3 is TGTGCCAGCAGCACAAAAGGGTACACTGAAGCTTTCTTT. The full variable domain, with the rest looked up from reference TRBV7-9 and TRBJ1-1, is DTGVSQNPRHKITKRGQNVTFRCDPISEHNRLYWYRQTLGQGPEFLTYFQNEAQLEKSRLLSDRFSAERPKGSFSTLEIQRTEQGDSAMYLCASSTKGYTEAFFGQGTRLTVV.

This clonotype has only one observation. Given a much more abundant clone one base away, this may be a read error. The chain is built from TRBV5-6 and TRBJ1-1, with TRBD1 as a possible D gene (5 bases). The CDR3 spans 14 residues. CDR1 SGHDT and CDR2 YYEEEE come from the germline V gene. The V gene lost 3 bases and the J gene lost 9 bases, with 18 bases spanning the gap. The CDR3 spells CASSSVPGLGKAFF. The CDR3 DNA reads as TGTGCCAGCAGCTCCGTCCCGGGACTGGGAAAAGCTTTCTTT.

This clonotype appeared many times. CDR3 amino acids: CSAGGYEQYF. The CDR3 DNA reads TGTTCGGCGGGGGGCTACGAGCAGTACTTC. The chain uses TRBV28 and TRBJ2-7; 8 bases align to TRBD2. This CDR3 is 10 amino acids long. The V gene's germline CDR1 is MDHEN and CDR2 SYDVKM. Full variable domain (outside the CDR3, taken from reference TRBV28 and TRBJ2-7): DVKVTQSSRYLVKRTGEKVFLECVQDMDHENMFWYRQDPGLGLRLIYFSYDVKMKEKGDIPEGYSVSREKKERFSLILESASTNQTSMYLCSAGGYEQYFGPGTRLTVT.

This clonotype was detected ten times or more. The chain joins TRBV12-3 or TRBV12-4 to TRBJ2-3; the D gene is possibly TRBD1 (6 bases). Trimming shortened V by 3 bases and J by 3 bases, and 16 bases separated the two germline ends. The length of the CDR3 is 16 residues. CDR3 amino acids: CASSFVTGSKTDTQYF. CDR3 nucleotide sequence: TGTGCCAGCAGTTTCGTAACAGGGAGTAAAACAGATACGCAGTATTTT.

About this clonotype: A single base separates this from a much larger clone, so it may be a read error. The chain links TRBV2 to TRBJ1-4; D uncertain. The germline gives CDR1 SNHLY, CDR2 FYNNEI. The germline V and J ends were trimmed by 8 bases and 8 bases, with 15 bases remaining between them. CDR3 length equals 13 residues. The CDR3 protein is CASAVPVLEKLFF. In DNA, the CDR3 is TGTGCCAGCGCGGTCCCAGTTCTGGAAAAACTGTTTTTT.

This clonotype was counted a few times. This chain connects TRBV20-1 to TRBJ2-4, with a weak D call TRBD1 (5 bases). The V gene's germline CDR1 is DFQATT and CDR2 SNEGSKA (reference sequence). The V gene lost 0 bases and the J gene lost 3 bases, with 18 bases spanning the gap. The CDR3 contains 17 residues. This CDR3 is CSAREPSSVGDKNIQYF. Written as DNA, the CDR3 is TGCAGTGCTAGAGAACCATCCTCCGTAGGGGACAAAAACATTCAGTACTTC.

This clonotype was detected ten times or more. V gene TRBV7-3 combines with J gene TRBJ2-3, with D possibly matching TRBD2 (7 bases). This CDR3 contains 15 residues. Trimming stripped 2 bases from V and 3 bases from J, with 12 bases between. From germline, CDR1 is SGHTA and CDR2 FQGTGA. The CDR3 sequence: CASSLEGGRTDTQYF. As DNA, the CDR3 is TGTGCCAGCAGCTTAGAGGGGGGGAGGACAGATACGCAGTATTTT.

The V and J genes are TRBV20-1 and TRBJ2-1; TRBD2 matches at 14 bases. V lost 2 bases and J lost 10; bases outside the gene matches: 10. The CDR3 consists of 16 residues. Germline lookup yields CDR1 DFQATT and CDR2 SNEGSKA (reference sequence). CDR3 protein: CSARPPTSGRAVEQFF. The CDR3 DNA reads as TGCAGTGCTAGACCCCCGACTAGCGGGAGGGCCGTGGAGCAGTTCTTC.

The chain employs TRBV20-1 and TRBJ2-7, with D possibly being TRBD2 (6 bases). The germline V and J ends were trimmed by 4 bases and 0 bases, with 13 bases remaining between them. There are 14 residues in the CDR3. Germline V gene data show CDR1 as DFQATT and CDR2 as SNEGSKA (reference sequence). The CDR3 region has the DNA TGCAGTGCTAACGGGGACTTAAGCTCCTACGAGCAGTACTTC. Translated, it gives CSANGDLSSYEQYF.

On this clonotype itself: A read error may explain this, as a much larger clone is one base away. The chain's CDR3 is CASSLNRGDANTGAFF. The CDR3, as DNA: TGTGCCAGCAGCTTAAACAGGGGTGACGCTAACACTGGAGCTTTCTTT. V and J are TRBV7-2 and TRBJ1-1; 7 bases align to TRBD1. CDR3 length equals 16 residues. Germline V gene lookup returns CDR1 SGHTA and CDR2 FQGNSA.